This T cell receptor (beta chain) was captured by sequencing in a study of T cell responses to AZD1222 COVID-19 vaccine. The study's findings and limits: Spike-specific TCR breadth and depth went up after people got two AZD1222 doses. Researchers report vaccine-associated CD4 TCRs spanning spike, with dominance at 160-218 and 743-854.

Only in-frame clones appear in the TCRdb table, and some are missing; sequencing was by immunoSEQ multiplex PCR. This table has some 100,000 clones, approximately 91% appearing once. Trimming removed 0 bases from V and 0 bases from J, with 8 bases in between. Germline assignment: CDR1 LGHNA and CDR2 YNFKEQ. The CDR3 length is 15 residues. Notes on this clone: Its antigen is currently unknown.

The sequences come from peripheral blood, collected on day 0 of AZD1222 vaccination. The clonotype originates from an adult in good health. The chain is built from TRBV4-2 and TRBJ1-2, with D unresolved. CDR3: CASSQDGTTNYGYTF. The CDR3 DNA reads TGTGCCAGCAGCCAAGATGGCACTACTAACTATGGCTACACCTTC.